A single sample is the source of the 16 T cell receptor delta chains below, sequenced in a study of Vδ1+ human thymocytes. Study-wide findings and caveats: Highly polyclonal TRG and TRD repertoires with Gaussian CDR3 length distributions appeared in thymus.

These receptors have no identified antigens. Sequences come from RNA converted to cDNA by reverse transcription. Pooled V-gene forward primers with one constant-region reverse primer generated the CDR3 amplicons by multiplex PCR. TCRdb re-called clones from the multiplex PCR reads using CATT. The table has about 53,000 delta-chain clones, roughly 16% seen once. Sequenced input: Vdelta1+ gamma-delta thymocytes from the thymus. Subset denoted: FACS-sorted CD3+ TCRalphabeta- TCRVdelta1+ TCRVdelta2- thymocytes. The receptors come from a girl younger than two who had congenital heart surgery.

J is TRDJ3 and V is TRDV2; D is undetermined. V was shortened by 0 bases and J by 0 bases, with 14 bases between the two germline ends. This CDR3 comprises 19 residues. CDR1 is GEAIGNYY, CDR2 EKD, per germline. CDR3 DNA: TGTGCCTGTGACACCGGTTGTGGTGGAACCTCCTGGGACACCCGACAGATGTTTTTC. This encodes CACDTGCGGTSWDTRQMFF.

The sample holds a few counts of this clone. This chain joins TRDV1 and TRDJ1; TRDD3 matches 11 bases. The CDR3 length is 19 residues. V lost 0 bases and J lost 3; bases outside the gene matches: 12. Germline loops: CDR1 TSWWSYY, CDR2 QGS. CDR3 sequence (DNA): TGTGCTCTTGGGGAACTTATAGAACGGCTGGGGGATACAGCCGATAAACTCATCTTT. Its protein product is CALGELIERLGDTADKLIF.

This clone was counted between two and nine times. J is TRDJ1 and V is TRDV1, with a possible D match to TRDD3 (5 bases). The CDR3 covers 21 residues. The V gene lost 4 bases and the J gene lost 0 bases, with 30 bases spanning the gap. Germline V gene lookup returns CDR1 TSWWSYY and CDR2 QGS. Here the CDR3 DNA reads TGTGCTCTTGGGGCCCCCCTCGACACCGGGGGTCCAGGCCCAAACACCGATAAACTCATCTTT. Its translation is CALGAPLDTGGPGPNTDKLIF.

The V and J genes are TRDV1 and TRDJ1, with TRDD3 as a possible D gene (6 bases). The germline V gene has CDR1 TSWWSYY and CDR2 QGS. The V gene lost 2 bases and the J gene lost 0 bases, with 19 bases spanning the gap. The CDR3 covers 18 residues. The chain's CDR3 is CALGEFWGPRTYTDKLIF. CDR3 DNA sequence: TGTGCTCTTGGGGAATTCTGGGGACCACGTACGTACACCGATAAACTCATCTTT.

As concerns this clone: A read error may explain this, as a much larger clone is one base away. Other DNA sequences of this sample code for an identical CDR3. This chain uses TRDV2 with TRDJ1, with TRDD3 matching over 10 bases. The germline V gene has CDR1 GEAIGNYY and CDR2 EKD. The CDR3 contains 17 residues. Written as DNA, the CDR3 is TGTGCCTGCGACACAGGGACTGGGGGATCCGACACCGATAAACTCATCTTT. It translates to CACDTGTGGSDTDKLIF.

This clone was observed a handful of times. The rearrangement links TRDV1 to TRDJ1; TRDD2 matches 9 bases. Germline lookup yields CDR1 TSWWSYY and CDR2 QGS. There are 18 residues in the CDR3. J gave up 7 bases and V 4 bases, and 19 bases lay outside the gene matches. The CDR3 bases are TGTGCTCTTGGGGTGCCCGGCCTTCCTACCCCTTCTGTGGGTAAACTCATCTTT. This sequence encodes CALGVPGLPTPSVGKLIF.

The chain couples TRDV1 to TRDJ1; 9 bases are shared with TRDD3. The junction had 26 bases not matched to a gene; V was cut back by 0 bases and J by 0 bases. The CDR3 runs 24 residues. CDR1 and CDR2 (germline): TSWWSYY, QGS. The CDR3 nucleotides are TGTGCTCTTGGGGAACTAATTCGTACTCCCCACGTACTGGGGGACCCAGCCTACACCGATAAACTCATCTTT. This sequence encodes CALGELIRTPHVLGDPAYTDKLIF.

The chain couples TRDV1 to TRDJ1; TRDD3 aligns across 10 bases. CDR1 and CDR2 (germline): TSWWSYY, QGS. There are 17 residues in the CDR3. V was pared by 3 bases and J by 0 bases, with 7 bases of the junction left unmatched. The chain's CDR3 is CALGELRGGYHTDKLIF. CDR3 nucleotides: TGTGCTCTTGGGGAGCTGCGTGGGGGATACCACACCGATAAACTCATCTTT.

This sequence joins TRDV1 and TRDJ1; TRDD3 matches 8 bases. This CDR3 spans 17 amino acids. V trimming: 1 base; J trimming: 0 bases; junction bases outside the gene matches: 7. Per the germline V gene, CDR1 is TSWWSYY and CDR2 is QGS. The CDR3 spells CALGEPSWGTDTDKLIF. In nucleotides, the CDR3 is TGTGCTCTTGGGGAACCTAGCTGGGGGACAGACACCGATAAACTCATCTTT.

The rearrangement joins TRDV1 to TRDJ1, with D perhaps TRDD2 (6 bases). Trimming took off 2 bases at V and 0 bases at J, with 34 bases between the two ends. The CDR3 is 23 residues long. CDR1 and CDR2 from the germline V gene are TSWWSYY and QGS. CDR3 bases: TGTGCTCTTGGGGAATTGGCCGAACCTTCCCGGGGTTACGCGGAGGGATACACCGATAAACTCATCTTT. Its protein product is CALGELAEPSRGYAEGYTDKLIF.

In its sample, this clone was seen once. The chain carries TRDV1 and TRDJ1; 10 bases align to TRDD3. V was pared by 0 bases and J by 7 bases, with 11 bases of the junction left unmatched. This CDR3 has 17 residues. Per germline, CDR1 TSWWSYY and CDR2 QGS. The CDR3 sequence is CALGELSTGDTQSKLIF. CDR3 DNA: TGTGCTCTTGGGGAACTAAGCACGGGGGATACGCAGAGTAAACTCATCTTT.

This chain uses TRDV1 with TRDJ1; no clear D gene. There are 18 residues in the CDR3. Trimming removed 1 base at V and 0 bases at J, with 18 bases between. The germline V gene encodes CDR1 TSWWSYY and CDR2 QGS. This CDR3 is CALGEPLLEASYTDKLIF. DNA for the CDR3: TGTGCTCTTGGGGAACCCCTTTTAGAGGCCTCGTACACCGATAAACTCATCTTT.

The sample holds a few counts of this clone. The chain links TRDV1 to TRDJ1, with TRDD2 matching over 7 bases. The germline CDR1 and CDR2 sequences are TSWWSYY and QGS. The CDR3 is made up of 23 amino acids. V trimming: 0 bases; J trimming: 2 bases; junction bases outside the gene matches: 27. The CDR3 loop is CALGELAKNSPLPQISGTDKLIF. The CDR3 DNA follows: TGTGCTCTTGGGGAACTAGCGAAAAATTCGCCCCTTCCTCAAATTTCTGGGACCGATAAACTCATCTTT.

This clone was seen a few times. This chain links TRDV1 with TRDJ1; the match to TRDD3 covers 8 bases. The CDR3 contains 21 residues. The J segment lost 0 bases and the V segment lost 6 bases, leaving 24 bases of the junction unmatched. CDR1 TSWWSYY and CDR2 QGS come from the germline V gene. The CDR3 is CALGQSSHTRWGIRDTDKLIF. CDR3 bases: TGTGCTCTTGGACAAAGTTCCCATACCAGGTGGGGGATTCGGGACACCGATAAACTCATCTTT.

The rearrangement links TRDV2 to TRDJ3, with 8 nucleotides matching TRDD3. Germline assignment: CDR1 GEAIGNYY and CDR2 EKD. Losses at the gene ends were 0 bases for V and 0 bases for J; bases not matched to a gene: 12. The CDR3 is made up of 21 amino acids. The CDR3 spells CACDTEGDWGVPSWDTRQMFF. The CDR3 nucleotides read TGTGCCTGTGACACCGAGGGAGACTGGGGGGTCCCCTCCTGGGACACCCGACAGATGTTTTTC.

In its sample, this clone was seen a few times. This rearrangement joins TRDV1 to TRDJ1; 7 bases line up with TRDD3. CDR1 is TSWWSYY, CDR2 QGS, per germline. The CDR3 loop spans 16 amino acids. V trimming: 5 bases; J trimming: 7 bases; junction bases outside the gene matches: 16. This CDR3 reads CALGTFLYRGIGKLIF. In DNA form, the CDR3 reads TGTGCTCTTGGGACATTCCTGTACAGGGGGATCGGTAAACTCATCTTT.